This entry lists 26 T cell receptor beta chains sequenced from one sample in a study of cytomegalovirus exposure and HLA in healthy donors. Generated by immunoSEQ multiplex PCR, the TCRdb table keeps only in-frame clones and is missing some. The profile covers fewer than 100,000 clones, with 90% to 95% appearing a single time and 2.1% taken by the ten largest. Sequenced sample: PBMCs. The receptors were gathered from a woman aged 18-29 years in good health and CMV-seronegative.

This chain joins TRBV4-1 and TRBJ1-5; D remains unclear. Between the trimmed V and J ends, which lost 6 bases and 2 bases, there was a span of 8 bases. In germline, CDR1 is MGHRA, CDR2 YSYEKL. This CDR3 is 13 amino acids long. This CDR3 is CASSRAGNQPQHF. For the CDR3, the DNA is TGCGCCAGCAGTAGAGCCGGCAATCAGCCCCAGCATTTT.

The table lists this clone with a few counts. V gene TRBV6-1 combines with J gene TRBJ1-6, with TRBD1 matching over 9 bases. The CDR3 is 16 residues long. Germline V CDR1 and CDR2: MNHNS, SASEGT. V shed 3 bases and J 7 bases; nucleotides not matched to a gene: 7. The CDR3 loop is CASSDNVGTGNSPLHF. The CDR3 DNA sequence: TGTGCCAGCAGTGATAACGTTGGGACAGGGAATTCACCCCTCCACTTT.

The chain combines TRBV4-2 with TRBJ2-7, with 9 bases identical to TRBD1. Germline values: CDR1 LGHNA, CDR2 YNFKEQ. The CDR3 runs 16 residues. With V trimmed by 0 bases and J by 3 bases, 6 bases remained unmatched. The CDR3 sequence is CASSQDYETGGYEQYF. CDR3 DNA: TGTGCCAGCAGCCAAGATTATGAGACAGGGGGCTACGAGCAGTACTTC.

The chain links TRBV6-4 to TRBJ2-1; D uncertain. The V end was cut by 2 bases, the J end by 0 bases, with 11 bases between. Germline CDR1 MRHNA, CDR2 SNTAGT. The CDR3 spans 16 residues. The CDR3 loop reads CASSDHEWSSYNEQFF. CDR3 coding DNA: TGTGCCAGCAGTGACCACGAATGGAGCTCCTACAATGAGCAGTTCTTC.

The V gene is TRBV27, the J gene TRBJ2-1; 9 positions agree with TRBD1. Germline V lookup: CDR1 MNHEY, CDR2 SMNVEV (reference sequence). The CDR3 length is 14 residues. V was clipped by 2 bases and J by 7 bases; unmatched bases: 3. CDR3 protein: CASSLLGQGNEQFF. CDR3 sequence (DNA): TGTGCCAGCAGTTTACTTGGACAGGGGAATGAGCAGTTCTTC.

The chain combines TRBV5-1 with TRBJ1-3, with 8 bases that match TRBD1. CDR1 SGHRS and CDR2 YFSETQ come from the germline V gene. CDR3 length equals 15 residues. Trimming took 4 bases from V and 3 from J; bases not matched to a gene: 6. The CDR3 nucleotides are TGCGCCAGCAGCGCACAGGGGGACTTTGGAAACACCATATATTTT. It specifies CASSAQGDFGNTIYF.

The V call is TRBV19, the J call TRBJ1-5; D is possibly TRBD1 (5 bases). Germline CDR1 reads LNHDA; CDR2 reads SQIVND (reference sequence). The CDR3 sequence is 14 residues long. V was trimmed by 4 bases and J by 1 base, leaving 8 bases between them. Here the CDR3 DNA reads TGTGCCAGTAGTACTCGACAGAGCAATCAGCCCCAGCATTTT. Protein product: CASSTRQSNQPQHF. Combining the CDR3 with reference TRBV19 and TRBJ1-5 gives the whole variable domain DGGITQSPKYLFRKEGQNVTLSCEQNLNHDAMYWYRQDPGQGLRLIYYSQIVNDFQKGDIAEGYSVSREKKESFPLTVTSAQKNPTAFYLCASSTRQSNQPQHFGDGTRLSIL.

The CDR3 DNA follows: TGCGCCAGCAGCCAAGACTTCACAGGGGGTTCCTACGAGCAGTACTTC. As protein: CASSQDFTGGSYEQYF. The rearrangement links TRBV4-3 to TRBJ2-7, with 8 bases that match TRBD1. Germline V gene data show CDR1 as LGHNA and CDR2 as YSLEER. V lost 0 bases, J lost 1 base, and 5 bases stayed unmatched. The CDR3 runs 16 residues.

The chain has TRBV7-2 and TRBJ2-2, with 7 bases aligning to TRBD1. Per the germline V gene, CDR1 is SGHTA and CDR2 is FQGNSA. The CDR3 covers 15 residues. After removal of 0 bases from V and 5 bases from J, the junction contained 3 bases not matched to a gene. CDR3 protein: CASSLADRETGELFF. The CDR3 DNA reads TGTGCCAGCAGCTTAGCAGACAGGGAAACCGGGGAGCTGTTTTTT.

This sequence joins TRBV10-3 and TRBJ1-3; D remains ambiguous. V dropped 6 bases and J dropped 2 bases, with 11 bases sitting between them. The CDR3 is 14 residues long. Germline lookup yields CDR1 ENHRY and CDR2 SYGVKD. CDR3 nucleotides: TGTGCCATCAGGGAGACATTGGCTGGAAACACCATATATTTT. Amino acid sequence: CAIRETLAGNTIYF.

This clone was seen only once. The chain uses TRBV7-6 and TRBJ2-7; possible D gene TRBD1, 6 bases. V was trimmed by 5 bases and J by 0 bases, leaving 17 bases between them. The CDR3 length is 16 residues. Germline V gene data show CDR1 as SGHVS and CDR2 as FNYEAQ. The chain's CDR3 is CASSPIRDRSSYEQYF. In DNA form, the CDR3 reads TGTGCCAGCAGCCCCATACGAGACAGGAGCTCCTACGAGCAGTACTTC.

The V gene is TRBV19, the J gene TRBJ1-1; 9 bases line up with TRBD1. Unmatched junction bases numbered 3, after V lost 7 bases and J lost 0 bases. Germline CDR1 is LNHDA and CDR2 is SQIVND (reference sequence). The CDR3 loop spans 14 amino acids. CDR3 protein: CASNRDRVNTEAFF. The CDR3 nucleotides read TGTGCCAGTAACCGGGACAGGGTGAACACTGAAGCTTTCTTT.

The genes are TRBV6-6 and TRBJ2-1; TRBD1 is a possible D gene (5 bases). The CDR3 has 13 residues. Trimming shortened V by 2 bases and J by 8 bases, and 10 bases separated the two germline ends. Germline values: CDR1 MNHNY, CDR2 SVGAGI (reference sequence). The CDR3 bases are TGTGCCAGCAGTTACCCGCTACAGGATGAGCAGTTCTTC. It yields the protein CASSYPLQDEQFF.

The chain has TRBV6-6 and TRBJ2-5, with TRBD2 matching 7 bases. V lost 6 bases, J lost 3 bases, and 10 bases stayed unmatched. The CDR3 is 15 residues long. Germline V gene sequence: CDR1 MNHNY, CDR2 SVGAGI (reference sequence). The CDR3 loop is CASSSGDSGKETQYF. The CDR3 DNA follows: TGTGCCAGCAGCAGCGGGGATTCCGGTAAAGAGACCCAGTACTTC.

This rearrangement joins TRBV30 to TRBJ1-1; D ambiguous. V was pared by 0 bases and J by 1 base, with 15 bases between. In germline, CDR1 is GTSNPN, CDR2 SVGIG (reference sequence). This CDR3 region has 16 residues. CDR3 nucleotide sequence: TGTGCCTGGAGTGTACTATCTGGCAGCTGGAACACTGAAGCTTTCTTT. It codes for CAWSVLSGSWNTEAFF.

CDR3: CAWSAVFRRDNTNYGYTF. The CDR3 coding sequence is TGTGCCTGGAGTGCGGTCTTTCGCCGGGACAACACTAACTATGGCTACACCTTC. The genes are TRBV30 and TRBJ1-2, with D possibly matching TRBD1 (6 bases). The V end lost 1 base, the J end lost 0 bases, and 21 bases lay between the germline ends. The CDR3 has 18 amino acids. The germline gives CDR1 GTSNPN, CDR2 SVGIG (reference sequence).

V usage is TRBV28 and J usage is TRBJ1-1; D is possibly TRBD1 (6 bases). The CDR3 consists of 17 residues. In germline, CDR1 is MDHEN, CDR2 SYDVKM. Trimming cost V 7 bases and J 1 base, with 22 bases left between them. The CDR3 DNA reads TGTGCCAGCACTTTTTCCCTTCAGGGGTGGGAGAACACTGAAGCTTTCTTT. It translates to CASTFSLQGWENTEAFF.

This clone was found once. The chain recombines TRBV4-1 with TRBJ2-7; D might be TRBD1 (5 bases). CDR1 is MGHRA, CDR2 YSYEKL, per germline. V was pared by 1 base and J by 0 bases, with 13 bases between. This CDR3 is built from 16 residues. The CDR3 DNA sequence: TGCGCCAGCAGCCAAGGTGACAGTTTCCCCTCCTACGAGCAGTACTTC. Its translation is CASSQGDSFPSYEQYF.

The chain has TRBV6-1 and TRBJ2-1, with 9 bases identical to TRBD1. The CDR3 has 18 residues. CDR1 MNHNS and CDR2 SASEGT come from the germline V gene. V shed 0 bases, J shed 4 bases, and the junction held 10 bases outside the gene matches. The CDR3 here is CASSEALSGTGPYNEQFF. As DNA, the CDR3 is TGTGCCAGCAGTGAAGCGCTTTCAGGGACAGGGCCATACAATGAGCAGTTCTTC.

This clone was picked up one time. V usage is TRBV6-5 and J usage is TRBJ1-1; no clear D gene. Trimming shortened V by 0 bases and J by 1 base, and 6 bases separated the two germline ends. Germline CDR1 is MNHEY and CDR2 is SVGAGI. The CDR3 covers 14 residues. This CDR3 is CASSYSAGNTEAFF. In DNA, the CDR3 is TGTGCCAGCAGTTACTCTGCAGGGAACACTGAAGCTTTCTTT.

This chain links TRBV9 with TRBJ2-3; D perhaps matches TRBD1 (6 bases). Looked up from germline, CDR1 is SGDLS and CDR2 is YYNGEE. This CDR3 comprises 16 residues. V was clipped by 4 bases and J by 1 base, with 16 bases between them. The CDR3 DNA reads TGTGCCAGCAGCTCGGGACACTTGAGCGGCACAGATACGCAGTATTTT. Amino acids: CASSSGHLSGTDTQYF.

V usage is TRBV19 and J usage is TRBJ1-2, with 7 bases matching TRBD1. CDR1 is LNHDA and CDR2 is SQIVND in the germline V gene (reference sequence). V lost 10 bases, J lost 0 bases, and 8 bases stayed unmatched. This CDR3 has 14 residues. Written as DNA, the CDR3 is TGTGCCACTACGGGACAGCATTCTAACTATGGCTACACCTTC. This encodes CATTGQHSNYGYTF.

This clone has only a few counts. The genes are TRBV6-1 and TRBJ2-7, with 9 positions matching TRBD1. The ends lost 8 bases at V and 6 bases at J; junction bases unmatched: 14. The CDR3 length is 15 residues. Per the germline V gene, CDR1 is MNHNS and CDR2 is SASEGT. DNA for the CDR3: TGTGCCAGCTTCCGGACAGGGGAAGGGTCGGCCGAGCAGTACTTC. Amino acid sequence: CASFRTGEGSAEQYF.

J is TRBJ2-5 and V is TRBV5-1, with 9 bases fitting TRBD1. V lost 0 bases to trimming and J lost 5 bases; unmatched junction nucleotides: 5. The CDR3 is made up of 15 amino acids. The germline CDR1 and CDR2 sequences are SGHRS and YFSETQ. The chain's CDR3 is CASSLGGQGFETQYF. CDR3 coding DNA: TGCGCCAGCAGCTTGGGGGGACAGGGATTCGAGACCCAGTACTTC.

V and J are TRBV9 and TRBJ2-5; D is ambiguous. Trimming cost V 0 bases and J 5 bases, with 5 bases left between them. Germline values: CDR1 SGDLS, CDR2 YYNGEE. This CDR3 has 12 residues. CDR3 sequence reads: CASSVDSETQYF. The CDR3 nucleotides read TGTGCCAGCAGCGTAGATTCGGAGACCCAGTACTTC.

CDR3 residues: CASSYTRASSDTQYF. CDR3 nucleotide sequence: TGTGCCAGCAGTTATACCAGGGCCTCGTCAGATACGCAGTATTTT. The gene calls are TRBV6-5 and TRBJ2-3; a weak D match, TRBD1 (5 bases). The CDR3 has 15 amino acids. CDR1 is MNHEY and CDR2 is SVGAGI in the germline V gene. The V and J ends lost 3 bases and 4 bases respectively, with 14 bases between them.